This TCR beta chain was identified during a study of CD8 T cells in Susac syndrome. Germline V gene sequence: CDR1 LNHDA, CDR2 SQIVND (reference sequence). V lost 1 base and J lost 7, with 13 bases in between. The CDR3 has 15 amino acids. Sequencing targeted TCR beta in blood CD8+ and CD4+ T cells. It was with random hexamers that roughly 0.5 to 1 ug RNA was reverse transcribed. TCRdb analysed the immunoSEQ multiplex PCR reads with MiXCR anew, one entry per CDR3 protein. The table lists around 160,000 distinct CDR3 sequences, around 94% of them singletons. The chain carries TRBV19 and TRBJ2-2, with a weak D call TRBD2 (5 bases). The clonotype comes from a human donor with multiple sclerosis. The sample consisted of CD4+ T cells from PBMCs. DNA of the CDR3: TGTGCCAGTAGTATAGGCCCGGGATCGGTCGGGGAGCTGTTTTTT. As protein: CASSIGPGSVGELFF. Complete variable domain (other parts from reference TRBV19 and TRBJ2-2): DGGITQSPKYLFRKEGQNVTLSCEQNLNHDAMYWYRQDPGQGLRLIYYSQIVNDFQKGDIAEGYSVSREKKESFPLTVTSAQKNPTAFYLCASSIGPGSVGELFFGEGSRLTVL.